These 27 T cell receptor beta chains share one sample of origin, sequenced in a study of cytomegalovirus exposure and HLA in healthy donors. The method was immunoSEQ multiplex PCR; TCRdb's version includes in-frame clones alone and lacks a portion of them. Of roughly 330,000 clones in the sample, roughly 90% are singletons; the top ten hold roughly 1.2%. The specimen was PBMCs. The receptors were gathered from a woman in her 30s in good health and CMV-seropositive.

This rearrangement joins TRBV5-1 to TRBJ2-1; 9 positions agree with TRBD1. Looked up from germline, CDR1 is SGHRS and CDR2 is YFSETQ. The CDR3 consists of 16 residues. The junction had 9 bases not matched to a gene; V was cut back by 5 bases and J by 3 bases. CDR3 sequence (DNA): TGCGCCAGCAGACCGGGGACAGGGTACGTCTACAATGAGCAGTTCTTC. It is translated as CASRPGTGYVYNEQFF.

The chain recombines TRBV28 with TRBJ2-5, with D unclear. There are 13 residues in the CDR3. Germline CDR1 and CDR2: MDHEN and SYDVKM. V lost 5 bases and J lost 5, with 12 bases in between. CDR3 amino acids: CASSPLDGETQYF. The CDR3, as DNA: TGTGCCAGCAGTCCCTTAGACGGTGAGACCCAGTACTTC.

The gene calls are TRBV2 and TRBJ1-5, with 9 bases that match TRBD1. Germline CDR1 reads SNHLY; CDR2 reads FYNNEI. Trimming cost V 5 bases and J 9 bases; bases outside gene matches: 5. The CDR3 covers 13 residues. The CDR3 here is CASSRDRERPQHF. The CDR3 DNA reads as TGTGCCAGCAGTCGGGACAGGGAACGGCCCCAGCATTTT.

The rearrangement joins TRBV27 to TRBJ2-2, with TRBD2 matching over 8 bases. V was clipped by 5 bases and J by 6 bases; unmatched bases: 8. CDR1 MNHEY and CDR2 SMNVEV come from the germline V gene (reference sequence). The CDR3 loop spans 15 amino acids. The CDR3 reads CASSPKGLVSGELFF. The CDR3 DNA reads TGTGCCAGCAGTCCTAAGGGACTAGTTTCCGGGGAGCTGTTTTTT.

This clone has only a few counts. The rearrangement joins TRBV6-1 to TRBJ2-2, with D unresolved. V lost 4 bases, J lost 1 base, and 10 bases lay in between. The CDR3 spans 15 residues. Per the germline V gene, CDR1 is MNHNS and CDR2 is SASEGT. CDR3 coding DNA: TGTGCCAGCAGTGGAAGGCCAGGGAACACCGGGGAGCTGTTTTTT. It codes for CASSGRPGNTGELFF.

The chain employs TRBV6-1 and TRBJ2-4; either TRBD1 or TRBD2 may supply D (6 bases each). The CDR3 is 13 amino acids. Per germline, CDR1 MNHNS and CDR2 SASEGT. With 2 bases removed from V and 8 bases from J, the gap between germline ends came to 10 bases. The CDR3 here is CASSESRGDIQYF. The CDR3 DNA reads TGTGCCAGCAGTGAAAGTAGGGGGGACATTCAGTACTTC.

The chain joins TRBV15 to TRBJ1-1, with 8 bases matching TRBD1. CDR3 length: 17 residues. The germline CDR1 and CDR2 sequences are LNHNV and YYDKDF (reference sequence). V was clipped by 3 bases and J by 5 bases; unmatched bases: 14. CDR3 amino acids: CATSSPPRMDRETEAFF. CDR3 coding DNA: TGTGCCACCAGCAGCCCCCCTCGTATGGACAGGGAAACTGAAGCTTTCTTT.

This rearrangement joins TRBV18 to TRBJ1-5; D not certain. In germline, CDR1 is KGHSH, CDR2 LQKENI. CDR3 length: 15 residues. The ends were cut back, 2 bases at V and 6 bases at J, with 14 bases in the middle. The CDR3 loop reads CASSPTRAKGQPQHF. The CDR3 nucleotides are TGTGCCAGCTCACCAACAAGGGCAAAAGGTCAGCCCCAGCATTTT.

The chain couples TRBV6-5 to TRBJ1-2; D not certain. Trimming cost V 6 bases and J 4 bases, with 12 bases left between them. The CDR3 covers 13 residues. The germline gives CDR1 MNHEY, CDR2 SVGAGI. The CDR3 nucleotides read TGTGCCAGCAGACCTCCGGCGGGCTATGGCTACACCTTC. Protein: CASRPPAGYGYTF.

The rearrangement joins TRBV7-3 to TRBJ2-1, with D unresolved. CDR1 SGHTA and CDR2 FQGTGA come from the germline V gene. Between the trimmed V and J ends, which lost 5 bases and 7 bases, there was a span of 9 bases. This CDR3 has 12 residues. CDR3 in amino acids: CASSLVGNEQFF. CDR3 DNA sequence: TGTGCCAGCAGCCTAGTGGGGAATGAGCAGTTCTTC.

The genes are TRBV7-2 and TRBJ2-1, with D possibly being TRBD2 (5 bases). The V and J ends lost 2 bases and 7 bases respectively, with 21 bases between them. CDR3 length: 17 residues. Germline CDR1 SGHTA, CDR2 FQGNSA. The CDR3 here is CASSLSGSRASRNEQFF. In nucleotides, the CDR3 is TGTGCCAGCAGCTTAAGCGGCAGTAGGGCTAGTAGGAATGAGCAGTTCTTC.

The chain carries TRBV7-3 and TRBJ1-1, with 8 bases matching TRBD1. There are 13 residues in the CDR3. Germline CDR1 reads SGHTA; CDR2 reads FQGTGA. Germline trimming cut 4 bases from V and 8 bases from J; bases unmatched to any gene: 6. CDR3 DNA sequence: TGTGCCAGCAGCTCAGGACAGGGTTGGGAAGCTTTCTTT. Its protein product is CASSSGQGWEAFF.

In this sample, this clone turned up once. The genes are TRBV7-2 and TRBJ2-1; 8 bases map to TRBD2. Trimming took 4 bases from V and 9 from J; bases not matched to a gene: 11. The CDR3 is made up of 15 amino acids. Germline V gene sequence: CDR1 SGHTA, CDR2 FQGNSA. Here the CDR3 reads CASSSFSGSPGEQFF. CDR3 nucleotide sequence: TGTGCCAGCAGCTCATTCAGCGGGAGTCCAGGTGAGCAGTTCTTC.

This clone has a handful of counts. CDR3 in DNA: TGTGCCATCAGTGAGAACCGCAACTATGGCTACACCTTC. It translates to CAISENRNYGYTF. The V gene is TRBV10-3, the J gene TRBJ1-2; D call uncertain. The CDR3 length is 13 residues. Germline lookup yields CDR1 ENHRY and CDR2 SYGVKD. Deletions cut 2 bases from V and 2 bases from J, with 6 bases between.

As for this clone: Within the sample, other DNA sequences also encode this same CDR3. The chain carries TRBV6-5 and TRBJ2-7; the D gene is possibly TRBD2 (6 bases). Trimming stripped 6 bases from V and 0 bases from J, with 6 bases between. The CDR3 extends over 12 amino acids. Germline V gene lookup returns CDR1 MNHEY and CDR2 SVGAGI. The CDR3 region is CASRRDSYEQYF. The CDR3 DNA reads TGTGCCAGCAGGCGGGACTCCTACGAGCAGTACTTC.

The V call is TRBV30, the J call TRBJ1-2; D possibly corresponds to TRBD1 (6 bases). The CDR3 runs to 13 residues. V gave up 3 bases and J gave up 8 bases, with 16 bases separating them. Germline values: CDR1 GTSNPN, CDR2 SVGIG (reference sequence). CDR3 bases: TGTGCCTGGAGCGTAAACAGGGCGCGGGGCTACACCTTC. Translation gives CAWSVNRARGYTF.

The chain has TRBV6-1 and TRBJ2-1; D is tentatively TRBD1 or TRBD2 (6 bases each). From germline, CDR1 is MNHNS and CDR2 SASEGT. This CDR3 contains 15 residues. Deletions cut 6 bases from V and 8 bases from J, with 20 bases between. The CDR3 is CASRPRGGTKDEQFF. In DNA form, the CDR3 reads TGTGCCAGCAGACCGAGGGGCGGGACAAAGGATGAGCAGTTCTTC.

This clone has only a few counts. CDR3 loop: CASSQQGRNTGELFF. In nucleotides, the CDR3 is TGCGCCAGCAGCCAACAGGGACGAAACACCGGGGAGCTGTTTTTT. The chain recombines TRBV4-3 with TRBJ2-2; D possibly uses TRBD1 or TRBD2 (5 bases each). This CDR3 region has 15 residues. V gave up 2 bases and J gave up 2 bases, with 9 bases separating them. Germline V gene lookup returns CDR1 LGHNA and CDR2 YSLEER.

The rearrangement uses TRBV28 and TRBJ1-4, with no clear D. The CDR3 contains 14 residues. Germline assignment: CDR1 MDHEN and CDR2 SYDVKM. V shed 5 bases and J shed 8 bases, with 15 bases lying between them. This CDR3 is CASSLVSGREKLFF. DNA of the CDR3: TGTGCCAGCAGTCTGGTGTCGGGGAGAGAAAAACTGTTTTTT.

The gene calls are TRBV28 and TRBJ2-7, with D possibly being TRBD1 or TRBD2 (5 bases each). With 1 base removed from V and 8 bases from J, the gap between germline ends came to 12 bases. The germline CDR1 and CDR2 sequences are MDHEN and SYDVKM. The length of the CDR3 is 13 residues. Here the CDR3 DNA reads TGTGCCAGCAGTTTATCCCCTCCGGGACAGCAGTACTTC. Residues: CASSLSPPGQQYF.

This clone has a single count. The V gene is TRBV13, the J gene TRBJ1-5, with TRBD1 as a possible D gene (5 bases). This CDR3 has 16 residues. The germline CDR1 and CDR2 sequences are PRHDT and FYEKMQ (reference sequence). V was cut by 5 bases and J by 1 base, with 15 bases left in between. The CDR3 nucleotides are TGTGCCAGCAGCGGCGGGGGGGGAAGGAGCAATCAGCCCCAGCATTTT. Its translation is CASSGGGGRSNQPQHF.

This rearrangement joins TRBV15 to TRBJ2-7; maybe TRBD2 (5 bases). The germline gives CDR1 LNHNV, CDR2 YYDKDF (reference sequence). The CDR3 has 15 residues. V gave up 4 bases and J gave up 4 bases, with 17 bases separating them. CDR3 in DNA: TGTGCCACCAGCATTCGCCGCGGGCTACCTTACGAGCAGTACTTC. It codes for CATSIRRGLPYEQYF. Filled out from reference TRBV15 and TRBJ2-7, the complete variable domain reads DAMVIQNPRYQVTQFGKPVTLSCSQTLNHNVMYWYQQKSSQAPKLLFHYYDKDFNNEADTPDNFQSRRPNTSFCFLDIRSPGLGDTAMYLCATSIRRGLPYEQYFGPGTRLTVT.

The chain is built from TRBV12-2 and TRBJ2-3; the D call of TRBD2 is as the table states it, not checked on the DNA. TRBV12-2 is flagged as a pseudogene. CDR3 length equals 16 residues. The CDR3 protein is CASRTGTGVGTDTQYF. CDR3 nucleotide sequence: TGTGCAAGTCGCACAGGTACGGGAGTTGGGACAGATACGCAGTATTTT.

This rearrangement joins TRBV30 to TRBJ1-2; D unresolved. This CDR3 is built from 15 residues. The ends were cut back, 0 bases at V and 4 bases at J, with 15 bases in the middle. The germline CDR1 and CDR2 sequences are GTSNPN and SVGIG (reference sequence). The CDR3 protein is CAWSVRRGGIYGYTF. CDR3 coding DNA: TGTGCCTGGAGTGTCAGGCGGGGTGGGATCTATGGCTACACCTTC.

CDR3 amino acids: CASSATETGRETDTQYF. The CDR3 coding sequence is TGTGCCAGCAGCGCCACGGAAACAGGGAGAGAGACAGATACGCAGTATTTT. The rearrangement uses TRBV7-9 and TRBJ2-3; possible D gene TRBD1, 6 bases. Germline CDR1 SEHNR, CDR2 FQNEAQ (reference sequence). Trimming cost V 5 bases and J 3 bases, with 21 bases left between them. CDR3 length: 17 residues.

This clone was counted a single time. V usage is TRBV27 and J usage is TRBJ1-5, with 10 bases matching TRBD1. V shed 10 bases, J shed 0 bases, and the junction held 6 bases outside the gene matches. This CDR3 has 15 residues. Germline-derived CDR1 and CDR2 are MNHEY and SMNVEV (reference sequence). The CDR3 loop is CATGQGIYSNQPQHF. The CDR3 nucleotides read TGTGCCACGGGACAGGGGATATATAGCAATCAGCCCCAGCATTTT.

The chain links TRBV5-6 to TRBJ2-2; D is perhaps TRBD2 (7 bases). The CDR3 has 14 amino acids. From germline, CDR1 is SGHDT and CDR2 YYEEEE. Trimming shortened V by 7 bases and J by 6 bases, and 16 bases separated the two germline ends. The CDR3 DNA reads TGTGCCAGCGGACGGGGGGCCTTCCCCGGGGAGCTGTTTTTT. Its translation is CASGRGAFPGELFF.